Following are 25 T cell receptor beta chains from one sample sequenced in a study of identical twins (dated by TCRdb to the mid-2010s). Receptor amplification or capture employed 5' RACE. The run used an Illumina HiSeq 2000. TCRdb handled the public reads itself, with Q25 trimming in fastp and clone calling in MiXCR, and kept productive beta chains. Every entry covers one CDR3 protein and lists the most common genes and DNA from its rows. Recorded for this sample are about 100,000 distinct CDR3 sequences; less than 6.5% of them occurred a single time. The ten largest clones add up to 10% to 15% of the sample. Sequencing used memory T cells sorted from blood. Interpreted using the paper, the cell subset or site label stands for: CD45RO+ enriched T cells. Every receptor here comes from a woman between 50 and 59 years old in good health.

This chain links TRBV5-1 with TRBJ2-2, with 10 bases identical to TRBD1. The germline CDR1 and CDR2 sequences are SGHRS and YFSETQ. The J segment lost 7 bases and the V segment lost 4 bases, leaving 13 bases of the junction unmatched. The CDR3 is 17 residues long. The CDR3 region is CASSLVWDRGQGGELFF. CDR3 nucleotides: TGCGCCAGCAGCCTCGTATGGGACAGGGGACAAGGCGGGGAGCTGTTTTTT.

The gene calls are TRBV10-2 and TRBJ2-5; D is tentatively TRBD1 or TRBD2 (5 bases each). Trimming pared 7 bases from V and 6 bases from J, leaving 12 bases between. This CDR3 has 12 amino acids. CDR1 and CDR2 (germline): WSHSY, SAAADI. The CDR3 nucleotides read TGCGCCAGCATGGGGGAGAGTCAGACCCAGTACTTC. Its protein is CASMGESQTQYF.

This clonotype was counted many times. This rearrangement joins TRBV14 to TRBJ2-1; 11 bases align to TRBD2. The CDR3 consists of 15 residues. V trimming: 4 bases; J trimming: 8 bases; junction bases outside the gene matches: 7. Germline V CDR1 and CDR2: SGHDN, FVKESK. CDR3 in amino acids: CASSPLAGGRDEQFF. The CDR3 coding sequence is TGTGCCAGCAGCCCGTTAGCGGGAGGGAGGGATGAGCAGTTCTTC.

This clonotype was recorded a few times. CDR3 sequence reads: CASSLDSGNTGELFF. CDR3 DNA sequence: TGTGCCAGCAGCTTAGATAGCGGGAACACCGGGGAGCTGTTTTTT. J is TRBJ2-2 and V is TRBV7-9; a weak D match, TRBD2 (6 bases). This CDR3 has 15 amino acids. Looked up from germline, CDR1 is SEHNR and CDR2 is FQNEAQ (reference sequence). V lost 1 base and J lost 1, with 7 bases in between.

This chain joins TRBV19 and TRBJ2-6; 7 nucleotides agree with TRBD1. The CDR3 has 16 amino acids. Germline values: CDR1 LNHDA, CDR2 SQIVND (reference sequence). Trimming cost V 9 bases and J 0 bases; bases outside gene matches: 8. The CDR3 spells CASSRDSSSGANVLTF. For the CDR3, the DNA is TGTGCCAGCAGCCGGGACAGTAGCTCTGGGGCCAACGTCCTGACTTTC.

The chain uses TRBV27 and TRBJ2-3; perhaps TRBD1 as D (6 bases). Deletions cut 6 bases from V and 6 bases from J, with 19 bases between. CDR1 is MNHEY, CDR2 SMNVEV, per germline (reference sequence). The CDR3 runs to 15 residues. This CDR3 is CASSPDRPPADTQYF. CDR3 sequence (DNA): TGTGCCAGCAGCCCCGACAGGCCCCCGGCGGATACGCAGTATTTT.

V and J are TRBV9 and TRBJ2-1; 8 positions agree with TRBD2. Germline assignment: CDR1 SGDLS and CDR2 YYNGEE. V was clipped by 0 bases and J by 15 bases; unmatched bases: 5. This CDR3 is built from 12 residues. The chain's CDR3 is CASSVGTGGAFF. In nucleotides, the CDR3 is TGTGCCAGCAGCGTAGGTACGGGAGGGGCGTTCTTC.

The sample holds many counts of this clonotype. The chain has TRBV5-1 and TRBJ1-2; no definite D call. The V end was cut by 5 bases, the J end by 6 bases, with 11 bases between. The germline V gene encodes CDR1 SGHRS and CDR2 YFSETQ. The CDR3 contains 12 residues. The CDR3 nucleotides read TGCGCCAGCAGTCCCTCCGGAAATGGCTACACCTTC. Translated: CASSPSGNGYTF.

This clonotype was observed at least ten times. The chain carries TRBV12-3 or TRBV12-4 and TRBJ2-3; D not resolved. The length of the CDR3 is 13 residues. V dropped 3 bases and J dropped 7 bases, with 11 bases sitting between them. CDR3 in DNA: TGTGCCAGCAGTTTCGGGTGGGAATATACGCAGTATTTT. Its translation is CASSFGWEYTQYF.

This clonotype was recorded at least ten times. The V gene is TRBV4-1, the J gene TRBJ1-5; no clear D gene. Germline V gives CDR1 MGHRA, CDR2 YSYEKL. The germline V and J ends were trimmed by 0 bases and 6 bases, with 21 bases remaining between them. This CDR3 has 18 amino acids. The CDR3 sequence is CASSQDLPEDLKLQPQHF. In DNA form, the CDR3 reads TGCGCCAGCAGCCAAGATCTTCCGGAAGACTTAAAGCTTCAGCCCCAGCATTTT.

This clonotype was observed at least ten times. The CDR3 protein is CASSPWDNEQFF. The CDR3 bases are TGTGCCAGCAGCCCGTGGGACAATGAGCAGTTCTTC. The rearrangement joins TRBV12-3 or TRBV12-4 to TRBJ2-1; no clear D gene. The CDR3 loop spans 12 amino acids. V was clipped by 6 bases and J by 5 bases, with 8 bases between them.

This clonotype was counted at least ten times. As DNA, the CDR3 is TGTGCCAGCAGCCCGGATGTCTCAGCCAAAACTAACTATGGCTACACCTTC. Amino acid sequence: CASSPDVSAKTNYGYTF. J is TRBJ1-2 and V is TRBV3-1; no firm D call. The germline gives CDR1 LGHDT, CDR2 YNNKEL (reference sequence). CDR3 length: 17 amino acids. Trimming left V 4 bases short and J 0 bases short, with 18 bases between.

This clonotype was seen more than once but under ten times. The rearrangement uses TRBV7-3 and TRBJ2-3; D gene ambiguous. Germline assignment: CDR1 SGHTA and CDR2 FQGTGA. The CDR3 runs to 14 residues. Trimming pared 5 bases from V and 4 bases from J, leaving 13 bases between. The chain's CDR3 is CASSPYALSDTQYF. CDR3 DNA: TGTGCCAGCAGCCCATACGCGCTGTCAGATACGCAGTATTTT.

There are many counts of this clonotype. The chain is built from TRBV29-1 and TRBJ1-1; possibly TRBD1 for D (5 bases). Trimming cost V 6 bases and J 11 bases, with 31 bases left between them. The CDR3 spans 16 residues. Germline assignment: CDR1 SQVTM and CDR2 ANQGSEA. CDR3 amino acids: CSVPVRRRDREVGAFF. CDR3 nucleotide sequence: TGCAGCGTCCCCGTCCGACGAAGGGACCGGGAGGTGGGGGCTTTCTTT.

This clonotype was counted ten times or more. The CDR3 coding sequence is TGTGCCAGCAGCCGCAGGGGGGCGGGAGCTCTCGAGCAGTACTTC. Its translation: CASSRRGAGALEQYF. J is TRBJ2-7 and V is TRBV6-1; D possibly uses TRBD1 or TRBD2 (7 bases each). This CDR3 contains 15 residues. V lost 6 bases, J lost 6 bases, and 21 bases lay in between. Germline-derived CDR1 and CDR2 are MNHNS and SASEGT.

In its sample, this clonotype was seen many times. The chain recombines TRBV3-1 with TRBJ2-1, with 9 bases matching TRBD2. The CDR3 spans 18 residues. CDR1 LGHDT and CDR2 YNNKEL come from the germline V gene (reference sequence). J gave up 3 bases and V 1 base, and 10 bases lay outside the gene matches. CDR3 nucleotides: TGTGCCAGCAGCCAAGGGCTAGCGGGGTCTGGAGGCTACAATGAGCAGTTCTTC. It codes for CASSQGLAGSGGYNEQFF.

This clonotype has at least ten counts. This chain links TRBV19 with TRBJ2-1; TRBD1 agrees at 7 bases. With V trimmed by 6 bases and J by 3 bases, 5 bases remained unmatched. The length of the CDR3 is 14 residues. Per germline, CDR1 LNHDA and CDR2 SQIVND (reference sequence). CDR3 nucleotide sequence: TGTGCCAGTAGGAGGGGGCACGGCTACAATGAGCAGTTCTTC. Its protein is CASRRGHGYNEQFF.

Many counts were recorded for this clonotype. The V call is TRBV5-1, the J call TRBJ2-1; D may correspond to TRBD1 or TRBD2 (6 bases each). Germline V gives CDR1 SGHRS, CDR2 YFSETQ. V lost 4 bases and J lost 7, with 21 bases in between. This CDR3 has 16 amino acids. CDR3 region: CASSRLPWGALNEQFF. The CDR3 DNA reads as TGCGCCAGCAGCCGTTTACCGTGGGGGGCCCTTAATGAGCAGTTCTTC. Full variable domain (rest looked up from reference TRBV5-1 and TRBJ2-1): KAGVTQTPRYLIKTRGQQVTLSCSPISGHRSVSWYQQTPGQGLQFLFEYFSETQRNKGNFPGRFSGRQFSNSRSEMNVSTLELGDSALYLCASSRLPWGALNEQFFGPGTRLTVL.

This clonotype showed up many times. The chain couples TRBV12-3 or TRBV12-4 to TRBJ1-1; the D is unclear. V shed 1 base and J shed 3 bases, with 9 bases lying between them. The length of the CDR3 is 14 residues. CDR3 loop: CASSLVARDTEAFF. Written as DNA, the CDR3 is TGTGCCAGCAGTTTAGTTGCCAGAGACACTGAAGCTTTCTTT.

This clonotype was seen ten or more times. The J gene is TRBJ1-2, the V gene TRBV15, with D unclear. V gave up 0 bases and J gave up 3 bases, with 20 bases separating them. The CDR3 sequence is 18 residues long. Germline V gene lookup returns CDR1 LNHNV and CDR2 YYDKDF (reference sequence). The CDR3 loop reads CATSRDDLLEVLDYGYTF. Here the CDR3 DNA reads TGTGCCACCAGCAGAGATGACCTTCTGGAGGTTCTTGACTATGGCTACACCTTC.

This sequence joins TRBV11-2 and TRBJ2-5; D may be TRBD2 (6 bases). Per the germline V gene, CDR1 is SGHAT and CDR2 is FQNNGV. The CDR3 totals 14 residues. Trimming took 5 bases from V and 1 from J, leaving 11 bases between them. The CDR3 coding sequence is TGTGCCAGCAGCGGAGCGGGTGCCCAAGAGACCCAGTACTTC. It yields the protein CASSGAGAQETQYF. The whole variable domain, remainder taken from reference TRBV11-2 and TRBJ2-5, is EAGVAQSPRYKIIEKRQSVAFWCNPISGHATLYWYQQILGQGPKLLIQFQNNGVVDDSQLPKDRFSAERLKGVDSTLKIQPAKLEDSAVYLCASSGAGAQETQYFGPGTRLLVL.

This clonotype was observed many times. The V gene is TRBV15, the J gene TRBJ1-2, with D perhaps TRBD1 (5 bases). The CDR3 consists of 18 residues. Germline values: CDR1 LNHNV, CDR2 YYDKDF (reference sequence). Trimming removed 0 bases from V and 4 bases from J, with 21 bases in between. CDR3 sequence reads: CATSRDRRGNSRGYGYTF. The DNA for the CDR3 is TGTGCCACCAGCAGAGATCGGCGGGGCAATTCGCGGGGCTATGGCTACACCTTC. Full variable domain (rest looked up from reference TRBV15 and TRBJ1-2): DAMVIQNPRYQVTQFGKPVTLSCSQTLNHNVMYWYQQKSSQAPKLLFHYYDKDFNNEADTPDNFQSRRPNTSFCFLDIRSPGLGDTAMYLCATSRDRRGNSRGYGYTFGSGTRLTVV.

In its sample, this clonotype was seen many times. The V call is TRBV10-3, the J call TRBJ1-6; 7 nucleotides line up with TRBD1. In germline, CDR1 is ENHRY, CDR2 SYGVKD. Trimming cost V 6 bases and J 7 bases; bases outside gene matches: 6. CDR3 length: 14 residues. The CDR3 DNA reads TGTGCCATCAGGGGGGGGACAGAAAATTCACCCCTCCACTTT. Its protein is CAIRGGTENSPLHF.

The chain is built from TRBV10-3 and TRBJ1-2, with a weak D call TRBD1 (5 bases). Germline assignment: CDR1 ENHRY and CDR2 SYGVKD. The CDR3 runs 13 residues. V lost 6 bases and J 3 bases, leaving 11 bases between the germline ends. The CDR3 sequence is CAIRGGTDYGYTF. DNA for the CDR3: TGTGCCATCAGGGGAGGGACTGACTATGGCTACACCTTC.

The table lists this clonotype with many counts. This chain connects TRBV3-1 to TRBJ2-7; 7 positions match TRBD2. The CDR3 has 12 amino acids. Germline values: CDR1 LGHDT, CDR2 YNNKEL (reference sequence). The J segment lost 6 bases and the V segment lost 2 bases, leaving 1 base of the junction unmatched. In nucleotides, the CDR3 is TGTGCCAGCAGCCAATGGGGGGGCGAGCAGTACGTC. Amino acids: CASSQWGGEQYV.